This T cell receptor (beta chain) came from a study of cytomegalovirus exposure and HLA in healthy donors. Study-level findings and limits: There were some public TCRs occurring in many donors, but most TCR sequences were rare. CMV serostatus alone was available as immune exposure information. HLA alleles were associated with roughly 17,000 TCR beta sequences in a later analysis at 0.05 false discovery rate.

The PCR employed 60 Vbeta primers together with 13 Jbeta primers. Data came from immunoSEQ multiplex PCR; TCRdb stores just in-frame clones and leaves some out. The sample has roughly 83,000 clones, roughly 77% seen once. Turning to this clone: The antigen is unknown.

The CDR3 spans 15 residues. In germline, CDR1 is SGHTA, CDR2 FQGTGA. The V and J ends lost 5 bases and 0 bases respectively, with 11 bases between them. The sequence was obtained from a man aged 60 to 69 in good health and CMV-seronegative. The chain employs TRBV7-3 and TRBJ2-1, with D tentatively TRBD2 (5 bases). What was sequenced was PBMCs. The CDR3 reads CASSRNGDSYNEQFF. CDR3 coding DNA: TGTGCCAGCAGCCGGAACGGGGACTCCTACAATGAGCAGTTCTTC. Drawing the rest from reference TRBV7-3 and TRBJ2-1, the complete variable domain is GAGVSQTPSNKVTEKGKYVELRCDPISGHTALYWYRQSLGQGPEFLIYFQGTGAADDSGLPNDRFFAVRPEGSVSTLKIQRTERGDSAVYLCASSRNGDSYNEQFFGPGTRLTVL.